This T cell receptor (beta chain) emerged from a study of tumor-infiltrating lymphocytes in primary liver carcinoma. Germline V gives CDR1 ENHRY, CDR2 SYGVKD. J was trimmed by 1 base and V by 11 bases; bases with no gene match: 4. The CDR3 has 12 residues. The investigators made TCR beta cDNA from 500 ng total RNA, using a constant-region primer. Slightly modified ARM-PCR served as the procedure for the TCR beta libraries. These libraries came from three rounds of nested multiplex PCR. The first two PCR rounds, around 10 cycles each, used TRBV1-TRBV30 forward primers and a C-beta reverse primer. TCRdb fed the multiplex PCR reads into MiXCR, producing one record per CDR3 protein. The sample lists 250,000 to 400,000 distinct CDR3 sequences, 50% to 70% occurring once. This clonotype occurred a few times. RNA was extracted from whole blood without cell sorting, alongside germline DNA.

This clonotype was obtained from a man aged 35 to 55 with primary liver carcinoma and hepatitis B virus infection. The rearrangement uses TRBV10-3 and TRBJ1-1, with TRBD1 identical over 7 bases. Sequencing was performed on peripheral blood. Here the CDR3 reads CAASGGNTEAFF. The CDR3 DNA is TGTGCCGCCTCAGGGGGGAACACTGAAGCTTTCTTT.